The clone carrying this TCR beta chain has ten or more counts. TCRdb used MiXCR to reprocess the 5' RACE reads, holding one entry per CDR3 protein. Of some 39,000 distinct CDR3 sequences in the sample, under 7.5% are singletons; the top ten hold 35% to 55%. The data were obtained in a study of spatial heterogeneity in lung cancer. Time point given: sample taken at primary tumor resection. This receptor was identified in a female donor with early-stage non-small cell lung cancer. The source was PBMCs, collected at surgery.

In DNA, the CDR3 is TGTGCCATCAGTGAGAGGGCTAGCGGGGATGCAGATACGCAGTATTTT. This sequence encodes CAISERASGDADTQYF. The V gene is TRBV10-3, the J gene TRBJ2-3, with 9 bases aligning to TRBD2. The CDR3 contains 16 residues. Germline CDR1 is ENHRY and CDR2 is SYGVKD. V gave up 2 bases and J gave up 4 bases; unmatched junction bases: 7.